The T cell receptor (beta chain) under discussion was sequenced for a study of beta chain features in type 1 diabetes. Per the germline V gene, CDR1 is SGHRS and CDR2 is YFSETQ. Trimming shortened V by 4 bases and J by 6 bases, and 17 bases separated the two germline ends. This CDR3 is built from 14 residues. The authors obtained over 95% purity in all sorted populations. This clone turned up a few times. The entirety of the isolated RNA underwent reverse transcription, so expressed TCRB transcripts were sequenced. Produced via immunoSEQ multiplex PCR; TCRdb's table is partial and in-frame only. The sample has roughly 350,000 clones; approximately 11% are singletons.

This TCR was recovered from a woman in her 30s in good health. Sequencing was performed on naive CD4+ T cells from blood. V gene TRBV5-1 combines with J gene TRBJ2-7, with TRBD1 as a possible D gene (8 bases). The CDR3 region has the DNA TGCGCCAGCAGCGTAAACACAGGGGGGGCCGAGCAGTACTTC. It is translated as CASSVNTGGAEQYF.